The entry below describes one T cell receptor (beta chain). This clone's antigen is unknown. No much larger clone exists at a distance of one base, and base qualities are not known. The CDR3 starts with the cysteine, ends with the phenylalanine, and has 12 residues. The sequence is cut down to CDR3 DNA, 36 bases in frame from base 1. The germline V gene yields MNHEY for CDR1 and SVGAGI for CDR2. Trimming at the junction amounts to 8 bases on V and 5 bases on J, and the germline ends lie 10 bases apart. TCRbeta CDR3 regions were amplified from genomic DNA using the immunoSEQ Assay, a bias-controlled multiplex PCR. For the original study's pipeline: The number of nucleated cells in each sample was estimated from the amplification of reference gene primers within the assay. To quantify the absolute abundance of each unique TCRbeta CDR3 rearrangement, sequence reads were collapsed and filtered. Productive Simpson clonality was computed per sample as the square root of Simpson's diversity index over productive rearrangements. Entries here come from immuneACCESS through TCRdb and include only in-frame sequences with V and J called. Some clones fail to appear in such tables; in the studies checked, an unresolved V gene covers under half of the shortfall, and the cause of the remainder is unknown. From that table come the V and J calls and clone size; the DNA was used to work out D and trimming. In all, the sample holds roughly 270,000 clones, and 85% of those were seen once. Of the sample, less than 6.5% falls within the top ten clones.

Collaborating institutions collected whole blood in K2EDTA tubes following their own protocols. Collaborator samples were shipped for TCRbeta analysis as frozen whole blood, isolated PBMCs, or DNA extracted from either sample type. The data belong to a study of blood T cell repertoires in COVID-19 (dated by TCRdb to the early 2020s). Background for the entire study: Collaborator samples came from the United States, Italy and Spain and covered acute and convalescent phases of COVID-19. The material from the prospective study consisted of cDNA or gDNA derived from T cells, B-cell-depleted T cells, or PBMCs. Samples were obtained from the ongoing ImmuneRACE study (first 160 participants) and from some 1,200 subjects provided by 6 global collaborators. The dataset comprised deeply sampled blood TCRbeta repertoires from subjects exposed to, actively infected with, or recovered from COVID-19. A de-identified subject ID, COVID-19 status, age in years and sex were almost always included in the sample metadata. Where available, HLA class I and class II types were obtained from metadata supplied by the sample provider rather than from assay-based typing. The repertoires were made available in a free public database intended to serve as a resource for research on the immune response to SARS-CoV-2. Points the paper makes about the study in general: Clinical and demographic metadata were provided uncurated, with the amount varying by source and participant.

The rearrangement combines TRBV6-5 with TRBJ1-5; D gene: possibly TRBD1, on 5 matching bases. The clonotype was recovered from a man in his fifties with active or convalescent COVID-19. Sequenced material: peripheral blood. DNA sequence: TGTGCCAGCCGGGGGGTTTATCAGCCCCAGCATTTT. This translates into CASRGVYQPQHF.